This T cell receptor (beta chain) was documented in a study of cytomegalovirus exposure and HLA in healthy donors (dated by TCRdb to the late 2010s). A note on the overall study: In an earlier analysis of approximately 500 of the donors, 250 to 350 Gb of sequence data and roughly 100 million unique TCR beta sequences from about 180 million T cells were reported. In a later analysis, previously published TCR beta repertoires from several hundred donors were re-analyzed and high-resolution HLA genotyping was added so that TCR occurrence patterns could be studied. The study was designed to test whether signatures of past pathogen exposure could be identified by cataloging public T cell receptors. Because of strong linkage in the cohort, four to six DR-DQ haplotypes were treated as single units for association and clustering. An early release covering around 630 HLA-typed donors comprised around 300 gigabases of sequencing data and around 86 million unique TCR sequences. HLA typing covered class I and class II loci at four-digit resolution. A later genetic analysis took genome-wide SNP genotypes for 398 of the 666 donors and used that subset as a discovery cohort. To predict cytomegalovirus infection status, the study combined high-throughput TCR immunosequencing, statistical association of individual TCRs with disease status, and machine learning. All discovery cohort repertoires had been generated using a single sequencing platform. The number of typed donors differed by locus: roughly 629-640 for A, B, C, DRB1 and DQB1; roughly 510 for DQA1; 600 to 610 for DPA1; and 400 to 480 for DPB1. An earlier analysis of roughly 580 of the donors used high-throughput TCR beta sequencing to judge whether each TCR beta V gene segment behaved as functional or pseudogenic. In the later analysis, no new phenotypic data were used to find candidate immune exposures; instead, reliance was placed on TCR beta sequences and their occurrence across donors. In addition to the first cohort of around 670 subjects, a separate validation cohort of around 110 different subjects was used. Using immunosequencing, the study profiled T cell repertoires from about 620 subjects and related those repertoires to cytomegalovirus serostatus. Among the roughly 400 genotyped donors, 81% belonged to the genetic ancestry cluster associated with self-reported Caucasian donors. Donor age, sex, ethnicity and CMV serostatus were compiled together with the repertoire data. Among almost 400 genotyped donors of the cohort, an average of around 240,000 unique TCR beta nucleotide sequences were sequenced per donor, about a sixth of them non-productive. Results and caveats for the whole study, not just this receptor: Some IMGT-functional V segments, including TRBV6-2 and TRBV6-3, could not be told apart with the 87-base-pair reads, so those segments were excluded. The sequencing pipeline was judged likely to have produced a cluster of highly shared sequence variants as a technical artifact. Three of the identified cytomegalovirus-associated TCR beta chains were confirmed in vitro to be specific for cytomegalovirus antigens. The study gave a list of around 170 TCR beta chains associated with cytomegalovirus. A later analysis found that HLA-associated TCR beta chains were more clonally expanded and had lower generation probabilities than equally common non-associated chains. Linkage disequilibrium might explain the correlated functional status among segregating V segments, but an unknown experimental factor could not be ruled out. In a later genetic analysis, a missense DCLRE1C variant was associated with V-gene and J-gene trimming of TCR beta chains, and the association was replicated in an independent cohort. The authors suggested that the approach could potentially be generalized to other disease states and immunological phenotypes. A further reported finding was that TCR beta sequences accurately predicted the HLA-A and HLA-B alleles for most subjects in the first cohort. In this cohort, only TCR beta chains were sequenced, and detectable features were limited by the absence of alpha or paired-chain data. According to a later analysis, most CMV-associated TCR beta chains appeared to be HLA-restricted, and the HLA associations seemed to be driven largely by CMV exposure. An earlier analysis of around 600 of the donors showed that most TCR beta V segments appeared in productive rearrangements either about 87% or about 30% of the time, which broadly matched IMGT annotations. The classifier was reported to diagnose cytomegalovirus status with high specificity and sensitivity in both the original and validation cohorts. Strong co-occurrence of HLA alleles, especially DR and DQ, made assigning TCR associations to individual alleles difficult. In a later analysis, TCR association rates were found to vary across HLA loci, with the most associated TCRs seen for DRB1 alleles and the fewest for HLA-C alleles. At a false discovery rate of 0.05, a later analysis linked approximately 18,000 TCR beta sequences to specific HLA alleles. According to a later genetic analysis, donors in an Asian-associated ancestry cluster had fewer N-insertions in productive TCRs than the roughly 670-donor mean. About 17 rarely observed V segments, including chromosome 9 orphons, were excluded from the earlier analysis of just under 600 of the donors because counts were too low. CMV serostatus was the only immune exposure information available for the cohort. A later analysis reported that several top co-occurrence clusters appeared linked to parvovirus B19, influenza, CMV and Epstein-Barr virus. Roughly uniform sequencing depth across donors was assumed in presence/absence analyses, although this assumption may not hold. Because HLA typing was missing for some donors at each locus, association tests included only the typed subset. Most TCR sequences were seen in very few donors, while some public TCRs were found in many individuals.

This clone was detected a few times. Its antigen is not yet known. The junction departs from the called germline gene at one end, perhaps through a read error. Receptors were amplified or captured by the immunoSEQ multiplex PCR assay. The multiplex PCR relied on a mix of 60 forward primers for TCR Vbeta segments and 13 reverse primers for TCR Jbeta segments. Amplification of the CDR3 region of rearranged TCR beta genes was performed with a multiplex PCR assay on genomic DNA. The amplified TCR beta libraries were sequenced on the Illumina HiSeq System as 87-base-pair reads. Per the authors' processing: Across the 600 to 700 repertoires, a later analysis counted 80 million or so unique TCR beta chains, roughly 11 million of which were shared by at least two donors. Raw reads were error-corrected and collapsed into unique sequences by a nearest-neighbor algorithm in which closely related sequences were merged to remove PCR and sequencing errors. To assign V, D and J gene segments, CDR3 sequences were aligned to IMGT reference sequences. Each retained sequence needed at least a six-nucleotide match to both a V gene segment and a J gene segment. A rearrangement was called productive if the CDR3 had no stop codons and remained in frame with V and J, and every other rearrangement was called non-productive. CDR3 was defined by IMGT convention, running from the second conserved V-encoded cysteine to the conserved J-encoded phenylalanine. The earlier analysis of some 580 of the donors excluded any sequence lacking an unambiguous match to a single V gene segment. An earlier analysis of several hundred of the donors called V segments functional above 56.7% productive rearrangements and segregating when the between-donor standard deviation exceeded 5%. To diagnose cytomegalovirus status from the catalog of TCR beta chain sequences, a statistical classification framework was built. In a later analysis, V and J genes were assigned by comparing TCR nucleotide sequences against IMGT/GENE-DB human TR gene sequences. The TCRdist pipeline was used in a later analysis to assign CDR3 sequences and most-parsimonious VDJ recombination scenarios. In a later analysis, each TCR beta chain was defined by its CDR3 amino acid sequence together with its V-gene family, and reads lacking a unique V-gene family were excluded. To address suspected cross-contamination and a sequencing artifact, a later analysis removed around 600 highly shared, low-generation-probability nucleotide sequences. In a later analysis, a clonal expansion index for each public chain was calculated from normalized within-repertoire ranks of inferred template counts. Generation probabilities in a later analysis came from a VDJ recombination model fitted to out-of-frame rearrangements, and those results were checked against IGoR. In a later analysis, hypergeometric tests were used to score TCR-TCR, TCR-HLA and TCR-CMV co-occurrence, with a repertoire-size bias correction applied to TCR pairs. A later analysis estimated false discovery rates by permuting HLA or CMV assignments 20 times. In a later analysis, co-occurring TCRs were grouped using DBSCAN, with TCRdist sequence similarity added in when clustering inside HLA-allele-positive subsets. Co-occurrence clustering excluded repertoires with fewer than 30,000 or more than 120,000 public chains, plus five with anomalous nucleotide sharing. TCRdb took over this immuneACCESS table, retaining in-frame rearrangements with V and J assigned. Such tables are incomplete; in checked studies, under half of the missing clones stem from an unresolved V gene, and the remainder is unexplained. The V and J calls and clone size were taken over from that table, and D and trimming were inferred from the DNA. Present in this sample are around 110,000 clones, around three quarters of which were seen just once. The top ten clones comprise 7.8% of the sample.

The cohort was made up of 666 healthy bone marrow donors. All cohort members were sampled while nominally healthy, although unrecorded immune exposures were likely present. The donor tested CMV seronegative, placing the donor among the 350 to 400 seronegative members of the cohort. A peripheral blood sample was provided by each donor, and peripheral blood mononuclear cells were used for TCR beta sequencing. The Qiagen DNeasy Blood Extraction Kit was used to extract genomic DNA from the blood cell samples. The CDR3 contains 14 residues, cysteine and phenylalanine counted. Of the read, only the CDR3 DNA is kept; its 42 bases are in frame from base 1. The germline V gene specifies SNHLY as CDR1 and FYNNEI as CDR2.

This receptor was identified in a man aged 30 to 45 in good health and CMV-seronegative. The sequencing input was PBMCs. The sequence is built from TRBV2 and TRBJ1-5, with TRBD1 perhaps the D gene, on 5 matching bases. This receptor has the CDR3 CASSEGRGAQPQHF. The sequence in DNA is TGTGCCAGCAGCGAAGGGAGGGGAGCTCAGCCCCAGCATTTT.